The 13 T cell receptor beta chains below were found in one sample sequenced in a study of blood T cell repertoires in COVID-19. The method was immunoSEQ multiplex PCR; TCRdb's version includes in-frame clones alone and lacks a portion of them. The sample includes over 80,000 clones, approximately 90% of them seen just once. What was sequenced was peripheral blood. These receptors originate from a human donor with active COVID-19. The donor label of this sample is uncertain.

The rearrangement joins TRBV10-3 to TRBJ1-2; D is ambiguous. The CDR3 is 14 amino acids. V was trimmed by 0 bases and J by 4 bases, leaving 9 bases between them. The V gene's germline CDR1 is ENHRY and CDR2 SYGVKD. CDR3 in amino acids: CAISESTSIYGYTF. CDR3 nucleotide sequence: TGTGCCATCAGTGAGTCGACTTCAATCTATGGCTACACCTTC.

The chain is built from TRBV28 and TRBJ1-3, with D maybe TRBD1 (6 bases). This CDR3 region has 15 residues. Germline-derived CDR1 and CDR2 are MDHEN and SYDVKM. V was shortened by 3 bases and J by 3 bases, with 12 bases between the two germline ends. The CDR3 loop reads CASSLHREGGNTIYF. In nucleotides, the CDR3 is TGTGCCAGCAGTTTGCACAGGGAAGGTGGAAACACCATATATTTT.

In its sample, this clone was seen once. J is TRBJ2-1 and V is TRBV6-1, with TRBD1 as a possible D gene (6 bases). Per germline, CDR1 MNHNS and CDR2 SASEGT. Deletions cut 2 bases from V and 5 bases from J, with 16 bases between. The length of the CDR3 is 16 residues. The CDR3 region has the DNA TGTGCCAGCAGTGAAACCACAGGGAAGTTCGACAATGAGCAGTTCTTC. Protein product: CASSETTGKFDNEQFF.

The rearrangement uses TRBV25-1 and TRBJ1-6; no clear D gene. The CDR3 is made up of 14 amino acids. The V end lost 8 bases, the J end lost 7 bases, and 15 bases lay between the germline ends. Germline loops: CDR1 MGHDK, CDR2 SYGVNS. The CDR3 protein is CASGEDGSNSPLHF. The DNA for the CDR3 is TGTGCCAGCGGGGAAGACGGGAGCAATTCACCCCTCCACTTT.

The V gene is TRBV7-6, the J gene TRBJ2-3; 7 positions match TRBD1. The CDR3 extends over 15 amino acids. V shed 3 bases, J shed 5 bases, and the junction held 8 bases outside the gene matches. Germline V gene sequence: CDR1 SGHVS, CDR2 FNYEAQ. CDR3 DNA sequence: TGTGCCAGCAGCTTGTTAACAGGGGAGCAAGATACGCAGTATTTT. Translating gives CASSLLTGEQDTQYF.

The J gene is TRBJ1-1, the V gene TRBV4-3; 11 bases match TRBD1. The CDR3 runs to 16 residues. J gave up 1 base and V 4 bases, and 5 bases lay outside the gene matches. Germline assignment: CDR1 LGHNA and CDR2 YSLEER. CDR3 in DNA: TGCGCCAGCAGCCTCCGGACAGGGGGCAAGAACACTGAAGCTTTCTTT. Its translation: CASSLRTGGKNTEAFF.

The rearrangement uses TRBV19 and TRBJ1-2; TRBD1 aligns across 9 bases. V shed 10 bases and J 5 bases; nucleotides not matched to a gene: 11. Germline loops: CDR1 LNHDA, CDR2 SQIVND (reference sequence). CDR3 length equals 14 residues. The CDR3 sequence: CATTPTGGVYGYTF. CDR3 nucleotide sequence: TGTGCCACCACGCCGACAGGGGGAGTTTATGGCTACACCTTC.

V is TRBV19 and J is TRBJ2-1; D is perhaps TRBD1 (5 bases). This CDR3 has 17 amino acids. V shed 4 bases and J shed 4 bases, with 20 bases lying between them. Germline values: CDR1 LNHDA, CDR2 SQIVND (reference sequence). The chain's CDR3 is CASSKSPPEPGYNEQFF. CDR3 DNA sequence: TGTGCCAGTAGTAAGTCCCCCCCTGAGCCAGGGTACAATGAGCAGTTCTTC.

The chain carries TRBV25-1 and TRBJ2-2, with D unclear. V was shortened by 7 bases and J by 0 bases, with 15 bases between the two germline ends. The CDR3 covers 16 residues. Germline V gene data show CDR1 as MGHDK and CDR2 as SYGVNS. In nucleotides, the CDR3 is TGTGCCAGCACTCAGGCTACACCCGCGAACACCGGGGAGCTGTTTTTT. This encodes CASTQATPANTGELFF. Full variable domain (rest looked up from reference TRBV25-1 and TRBJ2-2): EADIYQTPRYLVIGTGKKITLECSQTMGHDKMYWYQQDPGMELHLIHYSYGVNSTEKGDLSSESTVSRIRTEHFPLTLESARPSHTSQYLCASTQATPANTGELFFGEGSRLTVL.

The chain joins TRBV9 to TRBJ1-3, with D possibly being TRBD1 (5 bases). The CDR3 runs 19 residues. Germline assignment: CDR1 SGDLS and CDR2 YYNGEE. Deletions cut 1 base from V and 4 bases from J, with 24 bases between. The CDR3 nucleotides are TGTGCCAGCAGCGTACTAGACACGGGGACTTTGTCTCTGGGAAACACCATATATTTT. It translates to CASSVLDTGTLSLGNTIYF.

The chain links TRBV18 to TRBJ2-7; D gene unclear. This CDR3 is built from 14 residues. The germline V and J ends were trimmed by 3 bases and 6 bases, with 15 bases remaining between them. Germline V gives CDR1 KGHSH, CDR2 LQKENI. The CDR3 DNA sequence: TGTGCCAGCTCACCGACGGATCGGGTGGGCGAGCAGTACTTC. This codes for CASSPTDRVGEQYF.

This clone has more than one count but fewer than ten. The CDR3, as DNA: TGTGCCACCAGCCCCAACCGCAGGGGCAACTATGGCTACACCTTC. Translating gives CATSPNRRGNYGYTF. The J gene is TRBJ1-2, the V gene TRBV15, with D possibly matching TRBD1 (6 bases). CDR3 size: 15 residues. Trimming cost V 5 bases and J 2 bases, with 15 bases left between them. Germline lookup yields CDR1 LNHNV and CDR2 YYDKDF (reference sequence).

This clone showed up just once. V and J are TRBV6-2 or TRBV6-3 and TRBJ2-7; D is perhaps TRBD1 (5 bases). The CDR3 length is 13 residues. V dropped 4 bases and J dropped 3 bases, with 10 bases sitting between them. Germline V lookup: CDR1 MNHEY, CDR2 SVGEGT. The CDR3 DNA is TGTGCCAGCAGTTCAGGGTTAGGCTACGAGCAGTACTTC. As protein: CASSSGLGYEQYF.